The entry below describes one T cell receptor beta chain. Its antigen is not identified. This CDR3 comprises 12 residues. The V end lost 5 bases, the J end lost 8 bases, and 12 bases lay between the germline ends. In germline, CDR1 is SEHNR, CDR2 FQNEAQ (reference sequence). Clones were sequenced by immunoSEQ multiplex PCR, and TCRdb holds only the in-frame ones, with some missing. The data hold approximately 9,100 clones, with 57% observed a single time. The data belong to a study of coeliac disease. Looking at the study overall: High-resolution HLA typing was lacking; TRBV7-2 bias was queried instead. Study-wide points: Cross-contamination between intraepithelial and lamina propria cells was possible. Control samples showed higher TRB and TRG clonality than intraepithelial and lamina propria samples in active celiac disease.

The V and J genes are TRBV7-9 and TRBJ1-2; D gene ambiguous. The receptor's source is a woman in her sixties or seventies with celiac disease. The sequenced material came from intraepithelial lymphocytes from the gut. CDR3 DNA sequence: TGTGCCAGCAGCAAGGGAGGATGGGGCTACACCTTC. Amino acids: CASSKGGWGYTF.